Listed below are T cell receptor beta chains from one sample, sequenced in a study of radiotherapy plus CTLA-4 blockade in lung cancer. Some clones are missing from TCRdb's copy, which holds only in-frame ones; the method was immunoSEQ multiplex PCR. The top ten hold 22% of the sample, which has 81,000 or so clones, 60% to 85% seen once. The specimen comprised peripheral blood, sampled from a patient treated with radiotherapy plus ipilimumab. These receptors were taken from a human donor with non-small cell lung cancer whose response to radiotherapy plus ipilimumab could not be evaluated. Some clones in this sample may be carry-over from other donors' samples. Each CDR3 is given without its conserved first and last residue. A D gene is named only where the DNA matches it firmly.

v_call: TRBV7-2
j_call: TRBJ2-1
d_call: .
cdr3_aa: ASSSQTESEQF

v_call: TRBV5-4
j_call: TRBJ2-3
d_call: TRBD2
cdr3_aa: ASSRGVAGGRADTQY

v_call: TRBV11-1
j_call: TRBJ2-7
d_call: TRBD2
cdr3_aa: ASSPRGGYYEQY

v_call: TRBV15
j_call: TRBJ2-7
d_call: .
cdr3_aa: ATSRTGYEQY

v_call: TRBV9
j_call: TRBJ2-1
d_call: TRBD2
cdr3_aa: ASSARLAGVWGEQF

v_call: TRBV7-8
j_call: TRBJ1-1
d_call: .
cdr3_aa: ASSLGGVTEAF

v_call: TRBV4-1
j_call: TRBJ1-2
d_call: .
cdr3_aa: ASSQDPLQGIGYT

v_call: TRBV6-4
j_call: TRBJ1-3
d_call: .
cdr3_aa: ASSDSEGGAPAGNTIY

v_call: TRBV7-2
j_call: TRBJ1-1
d_call: TRBD1
cdr3_aa: ASSAGQGNTEAF

v_call: TRBV7-8
j_call: TRBJ1-6
d_call: .
cdr3_aa: ASSLAQGRNSPLH

v_call: TRBV7-8
j_call: TRBJ2-1
d_call: TRBD2
cdr3_aa: ASSLWIAGGQYNEQF

v_call: TRBV28
j_call: TRBJ1-1
d_call: .
cdr3_aa: ASRPSVNTEAF

v_call: TRBV7-2
j_call: TRBJ2-7
d_call: .
cdr3_aa: ASSLAASSYEQY

v_call: TRBV7-9
j_call: TRBJ2-2
d_call: .
cdr3_aa: ASSLVPENTGELF

v_call: TRBV6-5
j_call: TRBJ1-5
d_call: .
cdr3_aa: ASSYSEKSPQH

v_call: TRBV4-2
j_call: TRBJ1-2
d_call: .
cdr3_aa: ASSQVSTGGYGYT

v_call: TRBV6-5
j_call: TRBJ2-2
d_call: .
cdr3_aa: ASRGGTETSGELF

v_call: TRBV2
j_call: TRBJ1-3
d_call: .
cdr3_aa: ASSEGRGNSGNTIY

v_call: TRBV11-2
j_call: TRBJ1-2
d_call: .
cdr3_aa: ASSLARTANYGYT

v_call: TRBV28
j_call: TRBJ2-3
d_call: .
cdr3_aa: ASSEGADTQY

v_call: TRBV27
j_call: TRBJ1-6
d_call: TRBD1
cdr3_aa: ASREGTVISPLH

v_call: TRBV9
j_call: TRBJ2-5
d_call: TRBD2
cdr3_aa: ASSEGLAGGREETQY

v_call: TRBV15
j_call: TRBJ2-3
d_call: TRBD2
cdr3_aa: ATSSFPSGGADTQY

v_call: TRBV29-1
j_call: TRBJ2-1
d_call: .
cdr3_aa: SSLVATPYNEQF

v_call: TRBV5-4
j_call: TRBJ2-1
d_call: TRBD2
cdr3_aa: ASSFSGGAYNEQF

v_call: TRBV4-3
j_call: TRBJ2-7
d_call: TRBD1
cdr3_aa: ASSQTTGVGEQY

v_call: TRBV19
j_call: TRBJ1-3
d_call: .
cdr3_aa: ASSIGLDYTGNTIY

v_call: TRBV2
j_call: TRBJ2-2
d_call: TRBD2
cdr3_aa: ASRIAGGPGTGELF

v_call: TRBV18
j_call: TRBJ1-1
d_call: .
cdr3_aa: ASSPRSRNTEAF